Listed below are T cell receptor beta chains from one sample, sequenced in a study of regulatory T cells in long-lasting Graves disease. TCRdb reanalysed the multiplex PCR reads using MiXCR and keeps one entry per CDR3 protein. The sample contains some 350,000 distinct CDR3 sequences, roughly 17% of which appear only once. The data also belong to a second study, concerning T cells in Graves' hyperthyroidism and ophthalmopathy.

Sample: peripheral blood mononuclear cells (PBMCs), taken at new diagnosis, from a patient treated with antithyroid drugs. Source of these receptors: a woman under 30 with Graves disease. Both conserved end residues are part of each CDR3. D genes are given only for firm matches. The size field is filled for only some rows; it gives once, few, many or a size class.

>many|TRBV6-1|TRBJ2-7|.
CASPNRGRNYEQYF
TGTGCCAGCCCGAACCGGGGACGGAACTACGAGCAGTACTTC
>.|TRBV4-2|TRBJ2-1|TRBD2
CASSIAGGSYNEQFF
TGTGCCAGCAGCATAGCGGGAGGTTCCTACAATGAGCAGTTCTTC
>many|TRBV20-1|TRBJ2-5|.
CGVGAGIKETQYF
TGCGGGGTAGGGGCGGGTATAAAAGAGACCCAGTACTTC
>many|TRBV6-1|TRBJ2-1|.
CASSVPGLSYNEQFF
TGTGCCAGCAGCGTACCGGGACTCTCCTACAATGAGCAGTTCTTC
>few|TRBV7-2|TRBJ2-5|.
CASSPRIKETQYF
TGTGCCAGCAGCCCTCGGATTAAGGAGACCCAGTACTTC
>.|TRBV10-3|TRBJ2-3|.
CAIIDLSGSQYF
TGTGCCATCATAGACCTCAGCGGTTCGCAGTATTTT
>many|TRBV28|TRBJ2-7|TRBD1
CASSLTSFDRGLAEQYF
TGTGCCAGCAGCCTCACAAGCTTCGACAGGGGGCTGGCCGAGCAGTACTTC
>many|TRBV2|TRBJ2-7|.
CASRDLRNEQYF
TGTGCCAGCAGAGATCTCCGGAACGAGCAGTACTTC
>few|TRBV27|TRBJ1-5|.
CASSYGTLNQPQHF
TGTGCCAGCAGTTACGGGACTCTAAATCAGCCCCAGCATTTT
>.|TRBV2|TRBJ2-3|TRBD2
CASRASGGPADTQYF
TGTGCCAGCAGGGCTTCGGGAGGGCCTGCAGATACGCAGTATTTT
>few|TRBV5-5|TRBJ1-4|.
CASSLDGGWSEKLFF
TGTGCCAGCAGCTTGGATGGAGGGTGGAGTGAAAAACTGTTTTTT
>.|TRBV29-1|TRBJ2-7|TRBD1
CSVEEGVDRALNEQYF
TGCAGCGTTGAAGAAGGGGTAGACAGGGCCCTTAACGAGCAGTACTTC
>many|TRBV12-5|TRBJ1-2|TRBD1
CASGSGQGGVNYGYTF
TGTGCTAGTGGTTCTGGACAGGGGGGAGTGAACTATGGCTACACCTTC
>many|TRBV7-8|TRBJ2-1|.
CASSPGHHEQFF
TGTGCCAGCAGCCCGGGACATCACGAGCAGTTCTTC
>few|TRBV24-1|TRBJ2-4|.
CATSDSTDGAGNIQYF
TGTGCCACCAGTGATTCCACGGACGGGGCCGGAAACATTCAGTACTTC
>.|TRBV6-4|TRBJ2-3|.
CASTPLQGGTDTQYF
TGTGCCAGCACCCCCCTGCAGGGCGGCACAGATACGCAGTATTTT
>few|TRBV6-2/TRBV6-3|TRBJ1-2|.
CASRMGLNYGYTF
TGTGCCAGCAGAATGGGACTGAACTATGGCTACACCTTC
>.|TRBV28|TRBJ1-4|.
CASSLGGVYEKLFF
TGTGCCAGCAGTTTGGGCGGAGTCTATGAAAAACTGTTTTTT
>.|TRBV5-6|TRBJ2-1|.
CACSFRQAPNEQFF
TGTGCCTGCAGTTTCCGACAGGCCCCGAATGAACAGTTCTTC
>many|TRBV18|TRBJ2-2|TRBD2
CASSPPAAGGNGELFF
TGTGCCAGCTCACCACCGGCCGCCGGGGGGAACGGGGAGCTGTTTTTT
>.|TRBV29-1|TRBJ1-2|.
CSVGSQRGYTF
TGCAGCGTTGGCTCGCAGCGTGGCTACACCTTC
>many|TRBV14|TRBJ2-5|TRBD1
CASSQGTGISGETQYF
TGTGCCAGCAGCCAAGGGACAGGGATCTCTGGAGAGACCCAGTACTTC
>many|TRBV11-1|TRBJ1-2|.
CASSSPGGNGYTF
TGTGCCAGCAGCTCTCCCGGTGGGAATGGCTACACCTTC